Following are 20 T cell receptor beta chains from one sample sequenced in a study of vaccination effects on CD4 cells after COVID-19. Upon completion of about ten days in culture, CD4+ T cells were isolated. Antigen specificity for these receptors is unknown. Using immunoSEQ multiplex PCR, the repertoire was profiled, and TCRdb retains in-frame clones only, with some absent. The table lists about 37,000 clones, approximately 75% of them singletons, with 2.5% to 3.5% in the top ten. The sample in question was CD4+ T cells from PBMCs cultured without peptide, obtained before COVID-19 vaccination. These receptors all come from a human donor who received a COVID-19 vaccine.

About this clone: A read error may be the cause here, since a much bigger clone is one base away. This chain uses TRBV7-3 with TRBJ2-2; D is unclear. Trimming took 5 bases from V and 3 from J, leaving 4 bases between them. The CDR3 spans 12 residues. Germline V gene lookup returns CDR1 SGHTA and CDR2 FQGTGA. The CDR3 region is CASSPDTGELFF. The CDR3 coding sequence is TGTGCCAGCAGCCCAGACACCGGGGAGCTGTTTTTT.

This sequence joins TRBV6-6 and TRBJ2-1; D is possibly TRBD1 (7 bases). The CDR3 spans 16 residues. Germline CDR1 and CDR2: MNHNY and SVGAGI (reference sequence). V was clipped by 7 bases and J by 0 bases, with 16 bases between them. The CDR3 is CASTLSGGHSYNEQFF. The CDR3 DNA follows: TGTGCCAGCACCTTATCAGGGGGGCACTCCTACAATGAGCAGTTCTTC.

The chain combines TRBV11-2 with TRBJ2-2; a possible D gene is TRBD1 (6 bases). The V gene's germline CDR1 is SGHAT and CDR2 FQNNGV. V dropped 8 bases and J dropped 7 bases, with 14 bases sitting between them. CDR3 length equals 13 residues. Here the CDR3 reads CASGQGSGGELFF. CDR3 DNA: TGTGCCAGCGGCCAGGGGTCGGGCGGGGAGCTGTTTTTT.

The chain recombines TRBV30 with TRBJ1-6; D ambiguous. The CDR3 covers 14 residues. V gave up 3 bases and J gave up 7 bases, with 13 bases separating them. Germline assignment: CDR1 GTSNPN and CDR2 SVGIG (reference sequence). CDR3 sequence: CAWRVGAINSPLHF. The CDR3 DNA follows: TGTGCCTGGAGGGTAGGCGCCATAAATTCACCCCTCCACTTT. Supplemented by reference TRBV30 and TRBJ1-6, the full variable domain reads SQTIHQWPATLVQPVGSPLSLECTVEGTSNPNLYWYRQAAGRGLQLLFYSVGIGQISSEVPQNLSASRPQDRQFILSSKKLLLSDSGFYLCAWRVGAINSPLHFGNGTRLTVT.

This clone was seen a handful of times. J is TRBJ1-1 and V is TRBV3-1 (or the pseudogene TRBV3-2); no definite D call. Germline V lookup: CDR1 LGHDT, CDR2 YNNKEL (reference sequence). Trimming removed 3 bases at V and 1 base at J, with 6 bases between. The CDR3 has 13 residues. CDR3: CASSHRQNTEAFF. Written as DNA, the CDR3 is TGTGCCAGCAGCCATCGGCAGAACACTGAAGCTTTCTTT.

This chain links TRBV11-2 with TRBJ1-5; D is unclear. Germline CDR1 SGHAT, CDR2 FQNNGV. Between the trimmed V and J ends, which lost 0 bases and 0 bases, there was a span of 3 bases. There are 14 residues in the CDR3. CDR3 loop: CASSLEGSNQPQHF. The CDR3 DNA reads TGTGCCAGCAGCTTAGAGGGTAGCAATCAGCCCCAGCATTTT.

This clone was detected only once. The CDR3 loop is CASSIGWNEQFF. The CDR3 bases are TGTGCCAGTAGTATAGGGTGGAATGAGCAGTTCTTC. The chain uses TRBV19 and TRBJ2-1, with D unresolved. There are 12 residues in the CDR3. CDR1 is LNHDA and CDR2 is SQIVND in the germline V gene (reference sequence). With 1 base removed from V and 7 bases from J, the gap between germline ends came to 5 bases.

The gene calls are TRBV2 and TRBJ1-2; possible D gene TRBD1, 5 bases. The germline CDR1 and CDR2 sequences are SNHLY and FYNNEI. V lost 7 bases and J lost 8, with 14 bases in between. The length of the CDR3 is 12 residues. DNA of the CDR3: TGTGCCAGCACCGGGACGCTGGAGGGCTACACCTTC. Its protein product is CASTGTLEGYTF.

The chain employs TRBV10-3 and TRBJ1-4; the D gene is possibly TRBD1 (5 bases). The ends were cut back, 9 bases at V and 8 bases at J, with 10 bases in the middle. The length of the CDR3 is 11 residues. Germline CDR1 reads ENHRY; CDR2 reads SYGVKD. Written as DNA, the CDR3 is TGTGCCATAGGGACGGGCGAAAAACTGTTTTTT. Encoded protein: CAIGTGEKLFF.

V gene TRBV3-1 (or the pseudogene TRBV3-2) combines with J gene TRBJ1-2; D perhaps matches TRBD1 (6 bases). Germline V gene lookup returns CDR1 LGHDT and CDR2 YNNKEL (reference sequence). The CDR3 loop spans 14 amino acids. V shed 4 bases and J shed 4 bases, with 13 bases lying between them. In nucleotides, the CDR3 is TGTGCCAGCAGCCGACTGGGACAAGGCTATGGCTACACCTTC. This codes for CASSRLGQGYGYTF.

This rearrangement joins TRBV30 to TRBJ2-5; 7 nucleotides align to TRBD1. J was trimmed by 10 bases and V by 3 bases; bases with no gene match: 11. The germline gives CDR1 GTSNPN, CDR2 SVGIG (reference sequence). The CDR3 sequence is 13 residues long. DNA of the CDR3: TGTGCCTGGAGCCGGACAGGCCCCACCGGCCAGTACTTC. This translates into CAWSRTGPTGQYF.

J is TRBJ1-1 and V is TRBV7-9; D is unclear. Germline V lookup: CDR1 SEHNR, CDR2 FQNEAQ (reference sequence). The V gene lost 4 bases and the J gene lost 1 base, with 10 bases spanning the gap. This CDR3 spans 14 amino acids. For the CDR3, the DNA is TGTGCCAGCAGCTCATTAAGTGGGAACACTGAAGCTTTCTTT. It encodes CASSSLSGNTEAFF.

The rearrangement links TRBV6-5 to TRBJ2-7, with TRBD1 as a possible D gene (5 bases). CDR3 length: 15 residues. Germline values: CDR1 MNHEY, CDR2 SVGAGI. V lost 6 bases and J 2 bases, leaving 17 bases between the germline ends. The CDR3 spells CASSYRSYNPYEQYF. The DNA for the CDR3 is TGTGCCAGCAGCTACAGGTCTTACAATCCCTACGAGCAGTACTTC.

This clone was detected only a few times. V usage is TRBV4-3 and J usage is TRBJ1-2, with 7 bases lining up with TRBD1. The length of the CDR3 is 12 residues. V was clipped by 6 bases and J by 8 bases; unmatched bases: 6. From germline, CDR1 is LGHNA and CDR2 YSLEER. CDR3 sequence: CASRGGGGGYTF. In nucleotides, the CDR3 is TGCGCCAGCAGAGGAGGGGGCGGGGGCTACACCTTC.

This rearrangement joins TRBV18 to TRBJ2-1, with 10 bases that match TRBD2. The V gene's germline CDR1 is KGHSH and CDR2 LQKENI. V gave up 0 bases and J gave up 10 bases; unmatched junction bases: 6. This CDR3 has 15 residues. CDR3 DNA: TGTGCCAGCTCACCACCGAAGGTAGCGGGAGGAGAGCAGTTCTTC. Translated: CASSPPKVAGGEQFF.

The rearrangement links TRBV5-6 to TRBJ1-6; tentative D call: TRBD1 (5 bases). The CDR3 extends over 15 amino acids. The germline CDR1 and CDR2 sequences are SGHDT and YYEEEE. Trimming shortened V by 3 bases and J by 8 bases, and 15 bases separated the two germline ends. Written as DNA, the CDR3 is TGTGCCAGCAGCTCGGGACCCAGCGGGCATTCACCCCTCCACTTT. It codes for CASSSGPSGHSPLHF.

The chain employs TRBV7-9 and TRBJ2-5; 15 bases map to TRBD2. Germline V gene sequence: CDR1 SEHNR, CDR2 FQNEAQ (reference sequence). The junction had 14 bases not matched to a gene; V was cut back by 4 bases and J by 5 bases. CDR3 length: 19 residues. The CDR3 DNA reads TGTGCCAGCAGCTCATATCCGGGACTAGCGGGAGGTTCCCGGGAGACCCAGTACTTC. It translates to CASSSYPGLAGGSRETQYF.

This clone appeared once. The rearrangement links TRBV2 to TRBJ1-3; D may be TRBD1 (5 bases). Trimming shortened V by 6 bases and J by 0 bases, and 12 bases separated the two germline ends. The CDR3 totals 15 residues. Germline V lookup: CDR1 SNHLY, CDR2 FYNNEI. This CDR3 is CASSRGGISGNTIYF. The CDR3 DNA reads TGTGCCAGCAGCCGCGGGGGGATCTCTGGAAACACCATATATTTT.

In nucleotides, the CDR3 is TGTGCCAGCAGAGCACAGGGGGCGCGGGGCTACACCTTC. Its protein product is CASRAQGARGYTF. The V call is TRBV2, the J call TRBJ1-2; 9 bases map to TRBD1. Per germline, CDR1 SNHLY and CDR2 FYNNEI. J was trimmed by 8 bases and V by 6 bases; bases with no gene match: 7. This CDR3 has 13 residues.

This clone was counted a single time. CDR3 in amino acids: CASSWGLTLGNEQFF. The CDR3 region has the DNA TGTGCCAGCAGCTGGGGACTAACCTTAGGGAATGAGCAGTTCTTC. This chain links TRBV2 with TRBJ2-1, with 7 nucleotides matching TRBD2. With 6 bases clipped from V and 7 bases from J, the junction kept 12 bases outside the gene matches. Per germline, CDR1 SNHLY and CDR2 FYNNEI. The CDR3 is 15 residues long.